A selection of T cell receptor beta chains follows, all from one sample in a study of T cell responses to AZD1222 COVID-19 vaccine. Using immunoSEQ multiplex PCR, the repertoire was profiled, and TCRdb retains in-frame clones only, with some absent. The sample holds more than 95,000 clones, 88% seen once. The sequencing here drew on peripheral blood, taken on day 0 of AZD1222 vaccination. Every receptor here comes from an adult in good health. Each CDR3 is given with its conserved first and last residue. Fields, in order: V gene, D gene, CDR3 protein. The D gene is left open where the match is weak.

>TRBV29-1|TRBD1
CSVLPGQGYKGAYNEQFF
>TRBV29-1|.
CSVGEKATHGYTF
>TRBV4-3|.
CASTRGLSYNEQFF
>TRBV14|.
CASSQSSWVQYF
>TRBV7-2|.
CASSLSQSSGEQYF
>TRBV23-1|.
CASSPRLLKRNQPQHF
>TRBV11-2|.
CASSPTPSGNTIYF
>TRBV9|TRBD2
CASSPFPRTSGTYEQYF
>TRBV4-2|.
CASSQDPLDSWTEAFF
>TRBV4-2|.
CASSQEKISGNTIYF
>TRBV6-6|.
CASRDGSSYNSPLHF
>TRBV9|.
CASSVRVVGTGELFF
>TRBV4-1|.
CASSPWTETYEQYF
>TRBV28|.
CASSPPIMRGEKLFF
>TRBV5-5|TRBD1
CASATGLGDTIYF
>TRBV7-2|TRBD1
CASSSVPGQGAGYGYTF
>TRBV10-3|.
CAISEWGRNTEAFF
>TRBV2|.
CASSEALTGRASTDTQYF
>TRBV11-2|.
CASSSTEGTGEKLFF
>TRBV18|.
CASSPAGNTEAFF
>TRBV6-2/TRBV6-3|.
CASSYSLNEQFF
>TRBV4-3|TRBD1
CASSPQQGAWEQYF
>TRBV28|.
CASSLLNWGNYGYTF
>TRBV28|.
CASGPRTAGNTIYF
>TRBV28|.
CASTLGRLEKLFF
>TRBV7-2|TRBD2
CASSPRRGSSYEQYF
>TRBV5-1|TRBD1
CASSLDGTVNTEAFF
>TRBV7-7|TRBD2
CASSIRLAGEQFF
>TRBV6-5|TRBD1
CASSRQGRNYGYTF
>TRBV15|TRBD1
CATSRDGTDPFREKLFF
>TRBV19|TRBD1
CATDPGTGGFNEQFF
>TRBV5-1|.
CASSLRALGTEAFF
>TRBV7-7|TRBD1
CASSPTGLGETQYF
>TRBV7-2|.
CASSLVGASQAEAFF
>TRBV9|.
CASSVSGTNSGANVLTF
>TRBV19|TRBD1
CASSHEFGTGKETQYF
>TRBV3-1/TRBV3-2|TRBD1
CASSPAGTGVRNEQFF
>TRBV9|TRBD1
CASSRTGGAGDTEAFF
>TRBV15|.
CATSFVRATNEKLFF
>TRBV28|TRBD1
CASSDTPTGANYGYTF
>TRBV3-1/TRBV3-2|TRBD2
CASSQGIPGLAGQETQYF
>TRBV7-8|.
CASNLGTQGSGNTIYF
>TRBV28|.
CAARVGAARGYTF
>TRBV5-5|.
CASSLAGNTEAFF
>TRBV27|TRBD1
CASSLSATGIFSGNTIYF
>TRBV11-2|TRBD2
CASSLDLGGSRPDTQYF
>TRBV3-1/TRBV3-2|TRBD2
CASSHAGGPKNIQYF
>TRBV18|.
CASSPPPGGRSDAFF
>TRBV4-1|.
CASSQARGTGGNTIYF
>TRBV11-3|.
CASSLSQMNTEAFF
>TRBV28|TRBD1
CASSLPTGGDQPQHF
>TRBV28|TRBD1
CATSGQGEGGELFF
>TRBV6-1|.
CASSESGSGNYGYTF
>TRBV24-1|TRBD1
CATSDNKNGTEYNSPLHF
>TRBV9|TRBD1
CASSVTGGGVPEAFF
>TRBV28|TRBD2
CASRGGLNEQYF
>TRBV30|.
CAAQGNYGYTF
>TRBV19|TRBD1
CASSPGQRSSGNTIYF
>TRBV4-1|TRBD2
CASSQVGLAANTGELFF
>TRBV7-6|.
CASSLVGGTTGELFF